Listed here are 16 T cell receptor beta chains from one sample, sequenced in a study of blood T cells in healthy people across ages. Alongside a J-beta primer mix, a sample-barcoded 5' primer served in a second PCR lasting 7 to 11 cycles. TCRdb recomputed calls from the 5' RACE reads with MiXCR, one row per CDR3 protein. Seen here are 1.2 million to 1.5 million distinct CDR3 sequences, approximately 63% observed once, and the top ten hold 6.5% to 8.5%. The sequenced sample consisted of blood. The source is a man between 18 and 35 years old in good health.

The chain carries TRBV7-9 and TRBJ2-1; D gene uncertain. The germline gives CDR1 SEHNR, CDR2 FQNEAQ (reference sequence). The CDR3 has 12 amino acids. V dropped 6 bases and J dropped 8 bases, with 11 bases sitting between them. CDR3 coding DNA: TGTGCCAGCAGTCAACTTGGGTATGAGCAGTTCTTC. Its translation: CASSQLGYEQFF.

CDR3 amino acids: CASSIASENQETQYF. The CDR3 region has the DNA TGTGCCAGCAGTATAGCCTCGGAGAACCAAGAGACCCAGTACTTC. This rearrangement joins TRBV27 to TRBJ2-7; no firm D call. The J call may be in error: the DNA end matches TRBJ2-5 better. From germline, CDR1 is MNHEY and CDR2 SMNVEV (reference sequence). The CDR3 extends over 15 amino acids.

The gene calls are TRBV7-2 and TRBJ2-3; perhaps TRBD2 as D (5 bases). The CDR3 totals 15 residues. Looked up from germline, CDR1 is SGHTA and CDR2 is FQGNSA. Trimming took off 5 bases at V and 0 bases at J, with 12 bases between the two ends. The CDR3 nucleotides read TGTGCCAGCAGCGCCCTAGCATATAGCACAGATACGCAGTATTTT. Residues: CASSALAYSTDTQYF.

This clonotype was seen only a few times. The V call is TRBV12-3 or TRBV12-4, the J call TRBJ2-5; a weak D match, TRBD2 (6 bases). V was cut by 3 bases and J by 5 bases, with 7 bases left in between. The CDR3 totals 12 residues. The CDR3 sequence is CASSFAGETQYF. CDR3 DNA: TGTGCCAGCAGTTTTGCGGGGGAGACCCAGTACTTC.

This chain connects TRBV10-3 to TRBJ2-7; TRBD1 agrees at 10 bases. The CDR3 totals 15 residues. The trim removed 6 bases at V and 8 bases at J, leaving 13 bases unmatched. Germline-derived CDR1 and CDR2 are ENHRY and SYGVKD. DNA for the CDR3: TGTGCCATCAGCTCCCGGACAGGGGGGGTCATTCAGCAGTACTTC. Protein sequence: CAISSRTGGVIQQYF.

The rearrangement joins TRBV3-1 to TRBJ2-1; 8 nucleotides line up with TRBD1. CDR1 and CDR2 from the germline V gene are LGHDT and YNNKEL (reference sequence). V shed 3 bases and J 3 bases; nucleotides not matched to a gene: 7. The CDR3 is made up of 16 amino acids. The chain's CDR3 is CASSQTQGVNYNEQFF. The CDR3, as DNA: TGTGCCAGCAGCCAGACACAGGGGGTGAACTACAATGAGCAGTTCTTC.

The chain has TRBV5-1 and TRBJ2-3; 13 positions agree with TRBD2. The germline V gene has CDR1 SGHRS and CDR2 YFSETQ. CDR3 length equals 15 residues. Losses at the gene ends were 4 bases for V and 4 bases for J; bases not matched to a gene: 3. This chain's CDR3 is CASSDGTSGADTQYF. The DNA for the CDR3 is TGCGCCAGCAGCGACGGGACTAGCGGGGCAGATACGCAGTATTTT.

This clonotype was recorded a few times. The V gene is TRBV29-1, the J gene TRBJ2-1, with a tentative D call TRBD1 (5 bases). Trimming took off 0 bases at V and 7 bases at J, with 16 bases between the two ends. The CDR3 contains 15 residues. Germline assignment: CDR1 SQVTM and CDR2 ANQGSEA. CDR3 sequence: CSVEDIVQAWNEQFF. The CDR3 DNA follows: TGCAGCGTTGAAGATATCGTACAGGCTTGGAATGAGCAGTTCTTC.

This clonotype was seen only a few times. The rearrangement joins TRBV20-1 to TRBJ1-6, with D unresolved. The germline V gene encodes CDR1 DFQATT and CDR2 SNEGSKA (reference sequence). This CDR3 is built from 13 residues. Trimming shortened V by 5 bases and J by 7 bases, and 12 bases separated the two germline ends. The CDR3 nucleotides read TGCAGTGCTCAAGGGCCGCGAAATTCACCCCTCCACTTT. Protein sequence: CSAQGPRNSPLHF.

The CDR3 DNA sequence: TGTGCCAGCAGTGGGAACGGGCCTGAAGCTTTCTTT. Protein sequence: CASSGNGPEAFF. This chain uses TRBV6-1 with TRBJ1-1, with D unresolved. The CDR3 extends over 12 amino acids. Per the germline V gene, CDR1 is MNHNS and CDR2 is SASEGT. The ends were cut back, 4 bases at V and 6 bases at J, with 9 bases in the middle.

This clonotype was recorded once. The chain carries TRBV12-3 or TRBV12-4 and TRBJ1-5; TRBD1 matches at 7 bases. The CDR3 consists of 14 residues. V dropped 6 bases and J dropped 3; count of bases not matched to a gene: 5. As DNA, the CDR3 is TGTGCCAGCAGCCGGGACAGAGTCAATCAGCCCCAGCATTTT. Translating gives CASSRDRVNQPQHF.

This clonotype was picked up one time. The V and J genes are TRBV10-2 and TRBJ2-5; D gene uncertain. This CDR3 has 12 residues. Trimming removed 7 bases at V and 5 bases at J, with 11 bases between. Germline loops: CDR1 WSHSY, CDR2 SAAADI. In DNA, the CDR3 is TGCGCCAGCACCGATCAGAGGGAGACCCAGTACTTC. Its translation is CASTDQRETQYF.

This clonotype was counted a single time. This chain links TRBV20-1 with TRBJ2-5; TRBD2 matches 7 bases. The junction had 16 bases not matched to a gene; V was cut back by 2 bases and J by 1 base. CDR1 and CDR2 (germline): DFQATT, SNEGSKA (reference sequence). The CDR3 length is 18 residues. CDR3 protein: CSARPGLAEKGSQETQYF. Written as DNA, the CDR3 is TGCAGTGCTAGACCCGGGCTAGCGGAGAAGGGGAGCCAAGAGACCCAGTACTTC.

The chain links TRBV7-9 to TRBJ2-7, with D perhaps matching TRBD1 (8 bases). CDR1 and CDR2 (germline): SEHNR, FQNEAQ (reference sequence). This CDR3 spans 15 amino acids. Between the trimmed V and J ends, which lost 1 base and 6 bases, there was a span of 16 bases. As DNA, the CDR3 is TGTGCCAGCAGCTTAGTAGAGACAGGGGAGGGCGAGCAGTACTTC. This gives the protein CASSLVETGEGEQYF.

A few counts support this clonotype. This chain links TRBV7-2 with TRBJ2-3; 7 bases align to TRBD1. CDR1 and CDR2 (germline): SGHTA, FQGNSA. Germline trimming cut 6 bases from V and 3 bases from J; bases unmatched to any gene: 9. The CDR3 runs 15 residues. The CDR3 spells CASSRQGAWTDTQYF. The CDR3 nucleotides are TGTGCCAGCAGTAGACAGGGAGCTTGGACAGATACGCAGTATTTT. Combining the CDR3 with reference TRBV7-2 and TRBJ2-3 gives the whole variable domain GAGVSQSPSNKVTEKGKDVELRCDPISGHTALYWYRQSLGQGLEFLIYFQGNSAPDKSGLPSDRFSAERTGGSVSTLTIQRTQQEDSAVYLCASSRQGAWTDTQYFGPGTRLTVL.

The chain couples TRBV5-1 to TRBJ1-1; maybe TRBD1 (5 bases). The germline V gene encodes CDR1 SGHRS and CDR2 YFSETQ. This CDR3 has 15 amino acids. The V and J ends lost 0 bases and 1 base respectively, with 10 bases between them. The CDR3 region has the DNA TGCGCCAGCAGCTTGGGACAGCCTGGGAACACTGAAGCTTTCTTT. Its protein is CASSLGQPGNTEAFF.